This T cell receptor beta chain was captured by sequencing in a study of cytomegalovirus exposure and HLA in healthy donors. Each of the donors was a healthy bone marrow donor. It was with 60 Vbeta and 13 Jbeta primers that the PCR ran. Measured with immunoSEQ multiplex PCR; TCRdb has only the in-frame clones, and not every one. The sample records about 160,000 clones, roughly 70% being singletons. This CDR3 contains 15 residues. Germline CDR1 LNHNV, CDR2 YYDKDF (reference sequence). Between the trimmed V and J ends, which lost 0 bases and 3 bases, there was a span of 11 bases. The sequencing sample was made of PBMCs. V and J are TRBV15 and TRBJ1-1; D is uncertain. The receptor comes from a woman aged 50 to 65 in good health and CMV-seropositive. CDR3 loop: CATSRDPGGYTEAFF. As DNA, the CDR3 is TGTGCCACCAGCAGAGATCCGGGTGGGTACACTGAAGCTTTCTTT.